Listed here are 8 T cell receptor beta chains from one sample, sequenced in a study of cytomegalovirus exposure and HLA in healthy donors. The PCR had 60 Vbeta and 13 Jbeta primers. Assay: immunoSEQ multiplex PCR; the TCRdb copy retains only in-frame clones and omits some. The data contain 95,000 to 110,000 clones, over 70% of them singletons. Sequenced: PBMCs. The receptor source for this set is a man in his fifties or sixties in good health and CMV-seropositive.

The chain links TRBV5-1 to TRBJ2-1; 7 bases are shared with TRBD1. Germline CDR1 reads SGHRS; CDR2 reads YFSETQ. The ends lost 0 bases at V and 8 bases at J; junction bases unmatched: 2. The CDR3 runs to 13 residues. The CDR3 protein is CASSLDRGDEQFF. The CDR3 nucleotides read TGCGCCAGCAGCTTGGACAGGGGTGATGAGCAGTTCTTC.

The chain couples TRBV28 to TRBJ2-7; 8 bases are shared with TRBD1. This CDR3 is built from 14 residues. Per germline, CDR1 MDHEN and CDR2 SYDVKM. Unmatched junction bases numbered 8, after V lost 6 bases and J lost 4 bases. The CDR3 nucleotides read TGTGCCAGCAGCGTACTCAGGGGGCTGTACGAGCAGTACTTC. Protein product: CASSVLRGLYEQYF.

CDR3 loop: CASSIRTVLNTEAFF. Here the CDR3 DNA reads TGTGCCAGTAGTATTAGGACAGTCCTGAACACTGAAGCTTTCTTT. The chain has TRBV19 and TRBJ1-1, with D possibly being TRBD1 (6 bases). The CDR3 spans 15 residues. The germline gives CDR1 LNHDA, CDR2 SQIVND (reference sequence). The V and J ends lost 3 bases and 0 bases respectively, with 11 bases between them. Full variable domain (rest looked up from reference TRBV19 and TRBJ1-1): DGGITQSPKYLFRKEGQNVTLSCEQNLNHDAMYWYRQDPGQGLRLIYYSQIVNDFQKGDIAEGYSVSREKKESFPLTVTSAQKNPTAFYLCASSIRTVLNTEAFFGQGTRLTVV.

This clone was counted a single time. V usage is TRBV18 and J usage is TRBJ2-5; D remains unclear. The length of the CDR3 is 13 residues. With 5 bases removed from V and 2 bases from J, the gap between germline ends came to 9 bases. Germline V lookup: CDR1 KGHSH, CDR2 LQKENI. The CDR3 nucleotides read TGTGCCAGCTCAATCCAGAATCAAGAGACCCAGTACTTC. Protein sequence: CASSIQNQETQYF.

This chain connects TRBV7-3 to TRBJ1-4; TRBD1 aligns across 7 bases. From germline, CDR1 is SGHTA and CDR2 FQGTGA. The CDR3 has 16 amino acids. After removal of 4 bases from V and 7 bases from J, the junction contained 12 bases not matched to a gene. As DNA, the CDR3 is TGTGCCAGCAGCTACTTGCAAGTGACAGGGAGTGAAAAACTGTTTTTT. This codes for CASSYLQVTGSEKLFF. The variable domain in full, with the rest retrieved from reference TRBV7-3 and TRBJ1-4, is GAGVSQTPSNKVTEKGKYVELRCDPISGHTALYWYRQSLGQGPEFLIYFQGTGAADDSGLPNDRFFAVRPEGSVSTLKIQRTERGDSAVYLCASSYLQVTGSEKLFFGSGTQLSVL.

This clone was detected once. This chain uses TRBV5-6 with TRBJ2-7; possibly TRBD2 for D (5 bases). V was clipped by 3 bases and J by 4 bases, with 8 bases between them. CDR1 and CDR2 from the germline V gene are SGHDT and YYEEEE. The CDR3 consists of 12 residues. The CDR3 sequence: CASSSGRYEQYF. The DNA of the CDR3 is TGTGCCAGCAGCTCTGGGAGATACGAGCAGTACTTC.

The chain has TRBV19 and TRBJ2-5, with a weak D call TRBD2 (5 bases). The length of the CDR3 is 14 residues. V dropped 5 bases and J dropped 7 bases, with 17 bases sitting between them. The germline V gene encodes CDR1 LNHDA and CDR2 SQIVND (reference sequence). The CDR3 loop is CASSGDGLPGTQYF. The CDR3 region has the DNA TGTGCCAGTAGTGGTGATGGACTCCCGGGGACCCAGTACTTC.

The chain couples TRBV5-4 to TRBJ2-5, with TRBD2 identical over 7 bases. J lost 0 bases, V lost 4 bases, and 3 bases had no gene match. The CDR3 runs to 14 residues. CDR1 is SGHNT, CDR2 YYREEE, per germline (reference sequence). CDR3: CASSRSGNQETQYF. The CDR3 coding sequence is TGTGCCAGCAGCCGAAGCGGGAACCAAGAGACCCAGTACTTC.